One sample yielded the 21 T cell receptor beta chains listed below, sequenced in a study of PD-L1 blockade in urothelial cancer (dated by TCRdb to 2016 to 2017). Explained via the paper, the time point label denotes: pretreatment peripheral blood. Library preparation was by the immunoSEQ multiplex PCR assay. This is the immuneACCESS table as TCRdb keeps it, with only in-frame sequences that have V and J called. A part of the clones is gone; compared with another copy, unresolved V genes explain less than half, and the rest is unexplained. This sample holds 130,000 or so clones; approximately 88% were observed only once. 3.2% of the sample is taken by the ten largest. The sequences come from PBMCs, collected around atezolizumab (anti-PD-L1) treatment. All receptors derive from a man in his fifties or sixties with urothelial cancer.

CDR3 protein: CASSDTYEQYF. CDR3 sequence (DNA): TGCGCCAGCAGCGACACCTACGAGCAGTACTTC. V gene TRBV5-1 combines with J gene TRBJ2-7; D gene unclear. CDR1 SGHRS and CDR2 YFSETQ come from the germline V gene. The CDR3 loop spans 11 amino acids. Trimming left V 4 bases short and J 2 bases short, with 4 bases between.

The J gene is TRBJ2-1, the V gene TRBV7-3, with TRBD2 matching over 8 bases. The CDR3 has 16 amino acids. The germline V gene has CDR1 SGHTA and CDR2 FQGTGA. V dropped 5 bases and J dropped 2; count of bases not matched to a gene: 8. The CDR3 DNA reads as TGTGCCAGCAGCCCAGAGGGACTAGTGCCCTACAATGAGCAGTTCTTC. This translates into CASSPEGLVPYNEQFF.

This chain joins TRBV18 and TRBJ2-1; 14 nucleotides match TRBD2. Looked up from germline, CDR1 is KGHSH and CDR2 is LQKENI. V was pared by 3 bases and J by 0 bases, with 4 bases of the junction left unmatched. The CDR3 contains 18 residues. The CDR3 DNA reads TGTGCCAGCTCACCTAGACTAGCGGGAGGGCGCTCCTACAATGAGCAGTTCTTC. Amino acids: CASSPRLAGGRSYNEQFF.

The rearrangement joins TRBV5-6 to TRBJ1-6; D is ambiguous. The CDR3 length is 17 residues. CDR1 and CDR2 (germline): SGHDT, YYEEEE. Trimming cost V 2 bases and J 0 bases, with 12 bases left between them. CDR3 amino acids: CASSLSGWSSYNSPLHF. The CDR3 bases are TGTGCCAGCAGCTTATCCGGTTGGAGCTCCTATAATTCACCCCTCCACTTT.

The chain carries TRBV7-9 and TRBJ2-1, with 9 bases fitting TRBD2. The ends lost 3 bases at V and 4 bases at J; junction bases unmatched: 4. The germline V gene encodes CDR1 SEHNR and CDR2 FQNEAQ (reference sequence). The CDR3 is made up of 15 amino acids. The CDR3 DNA is TGTGCCAGCAGCTTCGGAAGCGGGGGGTACAATGAGCAGTTCTTC. Translating gives CASSFGSGGYNEQFF.

The chain has TRBV19 and TRBJ2-5, with TRBD1 matching 7 bases. Germline CDR1 is LNHDA and CDR2 is SQIVND (reference sequence). The CDR3 sequence is 14 residues long. After removal of 1 base from V and 1 base from J, the junction contained 0 bases not matched to a gene. DNA of the CDR3: TGTGCCAGTAGTATAGCAGGGGGCCAAGAGACCCAGTACTTC. Translating gives CASSIAGGQETQYF. Full variable domain (rest looked up from reference TRBV19 and TRBJ2-5): DGGITQSPKYLFRKEGQNVTLSCEQNLNHDAMYWYRQDPGQGLRLIYYSQIVNDFQKGDIAEGYSVSREKKESFPLTVTSAQKNPTAFYLCASSIAGGQETQYFGPGTRLLVL.

The V gene is TRBV4-2, the J gene TRBJ2-2; D is perhaps TRBD1 (6 bases). The CDR3 spans 16 residues. Germline loops: CDR1 LGHNA, CDR2 YNFKEQ. Trimming stripped 4 bases from V and 2 bases from J, with 14 bases between. The CDR3 nucleotides are TGTGCCAGCAGCCTATTCGGGACATTTAACACCGGGGAGCTGTTTTTT. Its protein is CASSLFGTFNTGELFF.

This clone appeared a single time. The chain employs TRBV11-3 and TRBJ2-3; D is unresolved. The CDR3 runs to 16 residues. Germline V lookup: CDR1 SGHNT, CDR2 YENEEA. Trimming stripped 1 base from V and 0 bases from J, with 11 bases between. The CDR3 region is CASSLGRAISTDTQYF. The CDR3 nucleotides are TGTGCCAGCAGCTTAGGAAGAGCTATAAGCACAGATACGCAGTATTTT. Complete variable domain (other parts from reference TRBV11-3 and TRBJ2-3): EAGVVQSPRYKIIEKKQPVAFWCNPISGHNTLYWYLQNLGQGPELLIRYENEEAVDDSQLPKDRFSAERLKGVDSTLKIQPAELGDSAVYLCASSLGRAISTDTQYFGPGTRLTVL.

The rearrangement joins TRBV28 to TRBJ2-2; 10 bases are shared with TRBD2. The germline CDR1 and CDR2 sequences are MDHEN and SYDVKM. The CDR3 is made up of 13 amino acids. J was trimmed by 9 bases and V by 6 bases; bases with no gene match: 4. The CDR3 region has the DNA TGTGCCAGCAGCCCGGGACTAGCGTGGGAGCTGTTTTTT. This codes for CASSPGLAWELFF.

This chain links TRBV2 with TRBJ2-1; TRBD2 agrees at 14 bases. The CDR3 spans 15 residues. Per germline, CDR1 SNHLY and CDR2 FYNNEI. The V gene end was trimmed by 6 bases and the J gene end by 9 bases; junction bases not matched to a gene: 7. Here the CDR3 reads CASRGGLAGEGEQFF. CDR3 in DNA: TGTGCCAGCAGGGGGGGACTAGCGGGAGAGGGTGAGCAGTTCTTC.

The V gene is TRBV2, the J gene TRBJ1-5, with 7 nucleotides matching TRBD1. This CDR3 spans 13 amino acids. Germline V gene sequence: CDR1 SNHLY, CDR2 FYNNEI. The V and J ends lost 6 bases and 7 bases, in that order; junction bases with no gene match: 6. The DNA for the CDR3 is TGTGCCAGCAGGCGACAGGGAGTCCAGCCCCAGCATTTT. Residues: CASRRQGVQPQHF.

The chain combines TRBV28 with TRBJ1-6; TRBD1 matches 10 bases. Germline CDR1 and CDR2: MDHEN and SYDVKM. CDR3 length: 17 residues. The V gene end was trimmed by 4 bases and the J gene end by 6 bases; junction bases not matched to a gene: 9. CDR3 amino acids: CASSSRTGGNLNSPLHF. CDR3 nucleotide sequence: TGTGCCAGCAGTTCCCGGACAGGGGGGAACCTTAATTCACCCCTCCACTTT.

The chain carries TRBV19 and TRBJ2-3, with a weak D call TRBD1 (6 bases). The V gene's germline CDR1 is LNHDA and CDR2 SQIVND (reference sequence). The CDR3 runs 16 residues. The V end was cut by 1 base, the J end by 6 bases, with 17 bases between. The CDR3 loop is CASSIVWTEIWDTQYF. CDR3 sequence (DNA): TGTGCCAGTAGTATAGTCTGGACAGAGATTTGGGATACGCAGTATTTT.

The chain joins TRBV9 to TRBJ1-6, with 7 nucleotides matching TRBD1. V lost 1 base and J lost 8; bases outside the gene matches: 12. This CDR3 is 17 amino acids long. Per the germline V gene, CDR1 is SGDLS and CDR2 is YYNGEE. The CDR3 DNA reads TGTGCCAGCAGCGTACCCCTAACAGGGGCTACGGATTCACCCCTCCACTTT. It codes for CASSVPLTGATDSPLHF.

The chain is built from TRBV5-5 and TRBJ1-6; 7 bases match TRBD1. The CDR3 loop spans 16 amino acids. The V segment lost 2 bases and the J segment 0 bases; nucleotides outside the gene matches: 2. The V gene's germline CDR1 is SGHKS and CDR2 YYEKEE (reference sequence). The CDR3 coding sequence is TGTGCCAGCAGCTTACAGGGGAGCTCCTATAATTCACCCCTCCACTTT. Amino acid sequence: CASSLQGSSYNSPLHF.

The V and J genes are TRBV9 and TRBJ2-5; D not certain. V was shortened by 0 bases and J by 4 bases, with 7 bases between the two germline ends. Germline CDR1 SGDLS, CDR2 YYNGEE. The CDR3 is made up of 13 amino acids. The CDR3 here is CASSVAFPETQYF. The CDR3 DNA is TGTGCCAGCAGCGTAGCGTTTCCAGAGACCCAGTACTTC. Full variable domain (missing parts from reference TRBV9 and TRBJ2-5): DSGVTQTPKHLITATGQRVTLRCSPRSGDLSVYWYQQSLDQGLQFLIQYYNGEERAKGNILERFSAQQFPDLHSELNLSSLELGDSALYFCASSVAFPETQYFGPGTRLLVL.

The chain has TRBV14 and TRBJ2-3; TRBD2 agrees at 9 bases. The CDR3 is 17 residues long. The ends lost 1 base at V and 2 bases at J; junction bases unmatched: 7. Germline V gives CDR1 SGHDN, CDR2 FVKESK. The CDR3 region has the DNA TGTGCCAGCAGCCAAGGGGGCCCTAGCGGGGTCACAGATACGCAGTATTTT. Encoded protein: CASSQGGPSGVTDTQYF.

This CDR3 reads CASRQGDYGYTF. The CDR3 DNA is TGCGCCAGCAGACAGGGGGACTATGGCTACACCTTC. This rearrangement joins TRBV10-2 to TRBJ1-2, with 8 bases aligning to TRBD1. Germline V CDR1 and CDR2: WSHSY, SAAADI. CDR3 length: 12 residues. J gave up 3 bases and V 6 bases, and 0 bases lay outside the gene matches.

This clone appeared once. This chain connects TRBV28 to TRBJ2-5, with 8 nucleotides matching TRBD1. Per germline, CDR1 MDHEN and CDR2 SYDVKM. This CDR3 is 13 amino acids long. Trimming at V came to 7 bases and at J to 4 bases, leaving 5 bases not matched to a gene. CDR3 amino acids: CASKPQGGETQYF. The DNA for the CDR3 is TGTGCCAGCAAACCACAGGGGGGAGAGACCCAGTACTTC.

This clone was seen only a few times. The V and J genes are TRBV4-2 and TRBJ2-7; 7 nucleotides align to TRBD2. V shed 0 bases and J 7 bases; nucleotides not matched to a gene: 9. From germline, CDR1 is LGHNA and CDR2 YNFKEQ. This CDR3 spans 15 amino acids. The CDR3: CASSQDVAGVGEQYF. The DNA of the CDR3 is TGTGCCAGCAGCCAAGATGTGGCGGGAGTAGGGGAGCAGTACTTC.

The chain combines TRBV4-1 with TRBJ2-1; TRBD2 agrees at 8 bases. Germline V gene sequence: CDR1 MGHRA, CDR2 YSYEKL. With 0 bases clipped from V and 16 bases from J, the junction kept 20 bases outside the gene matches. The length of the CDR3 is 17 residues. CDR3 region: CASSQEPLAGILTPTFF. The CDR3 region has the DNA TGCGCCAGCAGCCAAGAGCCCCTAGCGGGCATTCTCACCCCCACATTCTTC.